This T cell receptor beta chain was recovered during a study of T cell repertoires in cytomegalovirus infection. Study at large: CMV infection and matching HLA type were both indicated by public TCR beta signatures.

TCRdb processed the reads anew with MiXCR; each CDR3 protein has one entry. This sample has fewer than 700,000 distinct CDR3 sequences, with roughly 24% found just once. The ends lost 1 base at V and 2 bases at J; junction bases unmatched: 5. Germline V gene lookup returns CDR1 MNHEY and CDR2 SVGAGI. The CDR3 consists of 17 residues. This TCR was sampled from a human donor in good health (CMV status not recorded). Some clones in this sample may be carry-over from other donors' samples. The sample was CD8+ T cells from PBMCs. The chain uses TRBV6-5 and TRBJ2-2; the match to TRBD1 covers 9 bases. CDR3 region: CASSYWGGQGNTGELFF. The CDR3 region has the DNA TGTGCCAGCAGTTACTGGGGGGGACAGGGAAACACCGGGGAGCTGTTTTTT.